This entry describes one T cell receptor (beta chain). The sample belongs to a study of OX40 agonist ivuxolimab in advanced cancers. Germline V gene data show CDR1 as DFQATT and CDR2 as SNEGSKA (reference sequence). V dropped 1 base and J dropped 4 bases, with 5 bases sitting between them. The CDR3 spans 11 residues. Measured with immunoSEQ multiplex PCR; TCRdb has only the in-frame clones, and not every one. Among 45,000 to 55,000 clones, roughly 88% were seen once, and the ten largest hold around 0.64%. This TCR came from an adult with an advanced solid tumor such as melanoma, head and neck, liver or kidney cancer. Sequenced here: CD4+ or CD8+ T cells sorted from blood, sampled in a trial of the OX40 agonist ivuxolimab. The V and J genes are TRBV20-1 and TRBJ2-7, with D unresolved. The CDR3 nucleotides are TGCAGTGCTAGAGCGGATTACGAGCAGTACTTC. Its translation: CSARADYEQYF.